This passage covers 29 T cell receptor beta chains from one sample sequenced in a study of a mutant IDH1 vaccine in newly diagnosed glioma. Using immunoSEQ multiplex PCR, the repertoire was profiled, and TCRdb retains in-frame clones only, with some absent. The data hold roughly 62,000 clones, with about nine tenths observed a single time. These receptors have no known antigen. Described time point: week 11, during vaccination. Topical imiquimod was applied with each vaccine dose, which held 300 ug of mutant IDH1 20-mer peptide. The sequenced sample was PBMCs, obtained from a glioma patient whose treatment included an IDH1 peptide vaccine. Every receptor here comes from a man aged 40-50 years with glioma.

V usage is TRBV7-9 and J usage is TRBJ2-2; TRBD2 agrees at 11 bases. Germline CDR1 is SEHNR and CDR2 is FQNEAQ (reference sequence). The CDR3 totals 18 residues. V was pared by 5 bases and J by 0 bases, with 8 bases of the junction left unmatched. The CDR3 region has the DNA TGTGCCAGCAGCCCCCCACTAGCGGGGGACCCGAACACCGGGGAGCTGTTTTTT. It yields the protein CASSPPLAGDPNTGELFF. Full variable domain (remainder filled in from reference TRBV7-9 and TRBJ2-2): DTGVSQNPRHKITKRGQNVTFRCDPISEHNRLYWYRQTLGQGPEFLTYFQNEAQLEKSRLLSDRFSAERPKGSFSTLEIQRTEQGDSAMYLCASSPPLAGDPNTGELFFGEGSRLTVL.

Only one count was recorded for this clone. The chain couples TRBV7-2 to TRBJ2-1; 7 bases are a match to TRBD1. The germline CDR1 and CDR2 sequences are SGHTA and FQGNSA. J was trimmed by 10 bases and V by 5 bases; bases with no gene match: 11. This CDR3 is 14 amino acids long. Written as DNA, the CDR3 is TGTGCCAGCAGCCAGGACAGGCGGCAGTGGGAGCAGTTCTTC. Its protein product is CASSQDRRQWEQFF.

Worth noting for this clone: A junction boundary mismatches the germline segment, possibly from a read error. The chain carries TRBV11-3 and TRBJ2-1, with D possibly called TRBD1 or TRBD2 (6 bases each). CDR1 and CDR2 from the germline V gene are SGHNT and YENEEA. This CDR3 has 14 residues. CDR3: CASSLPGAYNEQFF. DNA of the CDR3: TGTGCCAGCAGCTTACCGGGGGCCTATAATGAGCAGTTCTTC.

This rearrangement joins TRBV2 to TRBJ2-7; D is unresolved. The germline CDR1 and CDR2 sequences are SNHLY and FYNNEI. V lost 4 bases and J 2 bases, leaving 15 bases between the germline ends. The CDR3 runs to 15 residues. In DNA, the CDR3 is TGTGCCAGCAGTGGAAAACTGGGAAACGCCTACGAGCAGTACTTC. It translates to CASSGKLGNAYEQYF. The variable domain in full, completed from reference TRBV2 and TRBJ2-7, reads EPEVTQTPSHQVTQMGQEVILRCVPISNHLYFYWYRQILGQKVEFLVSFYNNEISEKSEIFDDQFSVERPDGSNFTLKIRSTKLEDSAMYFCASSGKLGNAYEQYFGPGTRLTVT.

V gene TRBV5-1 combines with J gene TRBJ2-5; D not certain. V lost 0 bases and J 0 bases, leaving 6 bases between the germline ends. From germline, CDR1 is SGHRS and CDR2 YFSETQ. This CDR3 contains 14 residues. DNA of the CDR3: TGCGCCAGCAGCTTGGCCGAGAACCAAGAGACCCAGTACTTC. Amino acid sequence: CASSLAENQETQYF.

The rearrangement links TRBV2 to TRBJ1-3; D not resolved. This CDR3 is 15 amino acids long. Germline V lookup: CDR1 SNHLY, CDR2 FYNNEI. V lost 8 bases, J lost 4 bases, and 18 bases lay in between. CDR3 DNA sequence: TGTGCCAGCGGCCGGTCGTCCAGGTCAGGAAACACCATATATTTT. The encoded protein is CASGRSSRSGNTIYF.

This clone was found once. The rearrangement uses TRBV19 and TRBJ2-3; D is possibly TRBD2 (6 bases). The CDR3 extends over 16 amino acids. Trimming pared 4 bases from V and 0 bases from J, leaving 14 bases between. Germline CDR1 reads LNHDA; CDR2 reads SQIVND (reference sequence). CDR3 bases: TGTGCCAGTAGTACCCGGCTAGCGTACAGCACAGATACGCAGTATTTT. Amino acids: CASSTRLAYSTDTQYF.

The chain joins TRBV19 to TRBJ2-5; 7 bases fit TRBD2. The DNA end is a closer match to TRBJ2-7, so the J assignment may be wrong. Germline V gene data show CDR1 as LNHDA and CDR2 as SQIVND (reference sequence). The CDR3 sequence is 16 residues long. The CDR3 coding sequence is TGTGCCAGTAGTCCAACCGGGGGGACGGACTCCTACGAGCAGTACTTC. Translation gives CASSPTGGTDSYEQYF.

The genes are TRBV6-5 and TRBJ1-1; D remains ambiguous. Trimming stripped 0 bases from V and 7 bases from J, with 12 bases between. The CDR3 contains 14 residues. The germline V gene has CDR1 MNHEY and CDR2 SVGAGI. The CDR3 sequence: CASSYSGRVLEAFF. As DNA, the CDR3 is TGTGCCAGCAGTTACTCTGGAAGGGTCCTTGAAGCTTTCTTT.

The V and J genes are TRBV28 and TRBJ2-7; no firm D call. CDR1 is MDHEN, CDR2 SYDVKM, per germline. There are 11 residues in the CDR3. V dropped 6 bases and J dropped 4 bases, with 7 bases sitting between them. CDR3 sequence reads: CASSSSYEQYF. CDR3 sequence (DNA): TGTGCCAGCAGCTCCTCGTACGAGCAGTACTTC.

V and J are TRBV15 and TRBJ2-5; possible D gene TRBD2, 5 bases. The CDR3 length is 14 residues. Per germline, CDR1 LNHNV and CDR2 YYDKDF (reference sequence). With 1 base removed from V and 3 bases from J, the gap between germline ends came to 9 bases. The CDR3 DNA reads as TGTGCCACCAGCAGAGGGGGAGACGAAGAGACCCAGTACTTC. It encodes CATSRGGDEETQYF.

The chain joins TRBV7-9 to TRBJ2-1; 8 nucleotides align to TRBD1. Germline CDR1 is SEHNR and CDR2 is FQNEAQ (reference sequence). After removal of 3 bases from V and 0 bases from J, the junction contained 4 bases not matched to a gene. The CDR3 extends over 16 amino acids. Written as DNA, the CDR3 is TGTGCCAGCAGCTTCCTAGACAGGGGCTCCTACAATGAGCAGTTCTTC. Translation: CASSFLDRGSYNEQFF.

The rearrangement links TRBV28 to TRBJ1-4, with a weak D call TRBD1 (6 bases). There are 15 residues in the CDR3. Germline V gene data show CDR1 as MDHEN and CDR2 as SYDVKM. With 3 bases removed from V and 5 bases from J, the gap between germline ends came to 13 bases. CDR3 residues: CASSFPGTSNEKLFF. The CDR3 nucleotides are TGTGCCAGCAGTTTCCCCGGGACATCGAATGAAAAACTGTTTTTT.

This chain uses TRBV28 with TRBJ1-2; D is perhaps TRBD1 (6 bases). The germline CDR1 and CDR2 sequences are MDHEN and SYDVKM. CDR3 length equals 12 residues. V was trimmed by 2 bases and J by 6 bases, leaving 7 bases between them. CDR3 region: CASSLGQNGYTF. CDR3 in DNA: TGTGCCAGCAGTTTAGGACAGAATGGCTACACCTTC.

The rearrangement uses TRBV7-2 and TRBJ1-3, with a weak D call TRBD1 (5 bases). V was cut by 4 bases and J by 4 bases, with 11 bases left in between. From germline, CDR1 is SGHTA and CDR2 FQGNSA. The CDR3 sequence is 14 residues long. The CDR3 bases are TGTGCCAGCAGCTCAGGGTCGAGGGGAAACACCATATATTTT. Translating it yields CASSSGSRGNTIYF.

V is TRBV4-3 and J is TRBJ2-7; the match to TRBD2 covers 10 bases. The CDR3 contains 16 residues. J gave up 2 bases and V 2 bases, and 6 bases lay outside the gene matches. Germline CDR1 reads LGHNA; CDR2 reads YSLEER. As DNA, the CDR3 is TGCGCCAGCAGCCAAACATCTAGCGGGAGTACCTACGAGCAGTACTTC. Translation: CASSQTSSGSTYEQYF.

V is TRBV5-1 and J is TRBJ2-5; TRBD1 matches 8 bases. The germline V gene encodes CDR1 SGHRS and CDR2 YFSETQ. The CDR3 length is 15 residues. V shed 4 bases and J 2 bases; nucleotides not matched to a gene: 7. As DNA, the CDR3 is TGCGCCAGCAGCCCAGGACAGGGAAAACAAGAGACCCAGTACTTC. It codes for CASSPGQGKQETQYF. Using reference TRBV5-1 and TRBJ2-5 for the parts outside the CDR3, the full variable domain is KAGVTQTPRYLIKTRGQQVTLSCSPISGHRSVSWYQQTPGQGLQFLFEYFSETQRNKGNFPGRFSGRQFSNSRSEMNVSTLELGDSALYLCASSPGQGKQETQYFGPGTRLLVL.

This clone came up once. The rearrangement joins TRBV19 to TRBJ1-4; TRBD1 matches 8 bases. This CDR3 has 15 amino acids. Germline V gene lookup returns CDR1 LNHDA and CDR2 SQIVND (reference sequence). Trimming at V came to 5 bases and at J to 8 bases, leaving 10 bases not matched to a gene. CDR3 nucleotide sequence: TGTGCCAGTAGTGCGCCTCGGACAGGGATAGAAAAACTGTTTTTT. Its protein is CASSAPRTGIEKLFF. Full variable domain (rest looked up from reference TRBV19 and TRBJ1-4): DGGITQSPKYLFRKEGQNVTLSCEQNLNHDAMYWYRQDPGQGLRLIYYSQIVNDFQKGDIAEGYSVSREKKESFPLTVTSAQKNPTAFYLCASSAPRTGIEKLFFGSGTQLSVL.

DNA of the CDR3: TGTGCCAGCGGTGGGACAGGCCTTGAAGCTTTCTTT. This gives the protein CASGGTGLEAFF. V is TRBV2 and J is TRBJ1-1; 8 bases line up with TRBD1. This CDR3 contains 12 residues. V was clipped by 8 bases and J by 7 bases; unmatched bases: 6. Germline CDR1 and CDR2: SNHLY and FYNNEI.

The genes are TRBV7-6 and TRBJ2-1, with TRBD2 identical over 7 bases. CDR1 is SGHVS, CDR2 FNYEAQ, per germline. The V gene end was trimmed by 3 bases and the J gene end by 7 bases; junction bases not matched to a gene: 9. The CDR3 totals 15 residues. The CDR3 region is CASSFRDYAGNEQFF. The DNA of the CDR3 is TGTGCCAGCAGCTTCCGGGACTACGCTGGGAATGAGCAGTTCTTC.

Notes on this clone: Given a much more abundant clone one base away, this may be a read error. V and J are TRBV7-3 and TRBJ1-2; D gene uncertain. CDR1 is SGHTA and CDR2 is FQGTGA in the germline V gene. The CDR3 length is 13 residues. The V end was cut by 5 bases, the J end by 1 base, with 8 bases between. CDR3 amino acids: CASSLDNNYGYTF. CDR3 coding DNA: TGTGCCAGCAGCCTAGACAATAACTATGGCTACACCTTC.

This chain connects TRBV9 to TRBJ2-5, with 11 nucleotides matching TRBD2. The CDR3 runs to 18 residues. V trimming: 0 bases; J trimming: 4 bases; junction bases outside the gene matches: 11. Germline V lookup: CDR1 SGDLS, CDR2 YYNGEE. The CDR3 loop is CASSVGGSGGVLGETQYF. For the CDR3, the DNA is TGTGCCAGCAGCGTAGGCGGTAGCGGGGGGGTATTGGGAGAGACCCAGTACTTC.

The V call is TRBV5-4, the J call TRBJ1-1, with TRBD1 as a possible D gene (5 bases). This CDR3 spans 14 amino acids. Germline CDR1 SGHNT, CDR2 YYREEE (reference sequence). The V and J ends lost 2 bases and 7 bases respectively, with 15 bases between them. The CDR3 spells CASSLYGGADEAFF. The CDR3 DNA is TGTGCCAGCAGCTTATATGGGGGTGCGGATGAAGCTTTCTTT. The whole variable domain, remainder taken from reference TRBV5-4 and TRBJ1-1, is ETGVTQSPTHLIKTRGQQVTLRCSSQSGHNTVSWYQQALGQGPQFIFQYYREEENGRGNFPPRFSGLQFPNYSSELNVNALELDDSALYLCASSLYGGADEAFFGQGTRLTVV.

The V gene is TRBV5-8, the J gene TRBJ1-5, with a tentative D call TRBD1 (5 bases). Germline CDR1 SGHTS, CDR2 YDEGEE. The V gene lost 3 bases and the J gene lost 7 bases, with 17 bases spanning the gap. The CDR3 totals 15 residues. The CDR3 sequence: CASSYGLRVGQPQHF. CDR3 bases: TGTGCCAGCAGCTACGGCCTCAGGGTAGGGCAGCCCCAGCATTTT.

The genes are TRBV27 and TRBJ1-1; tentatively, D is TRBD1 (6 bases). This CDR3 region has 13 residues. Germline values: CDR1 MNHEY, CDR2 SMNVEV (reference sequence). With 11 bases removed from V and 4 bases from J, the gap between germline ends came to 17 bases. For the CDR3, the DNA is TGTGCCGCCAGCCCCGGGGGCCCCACTGAAGCTTTCTTT. Encoded protein: CAASPGGPTEAFF.

The rearrangement joins TRBV9 to TRBJ2-2; possibly TRBD1 or TRBD2 for D (5 bases each). Per the germline V gene, CDR1 is SGDLS and CDR2 is YYNGEE. Trimming cost V 0 bases and J 0 bases, with 9 bases left between them. CDR3 length: 16 residues. Written as DNA, the CDR3 is TGTGCCAGCAGCGTAGGGGGGTCCGCGAACACCGGGGAGCTGTTTTTT. Amino acid sequence: CASSVGGSANTGELFF.

In nucleotides, the CDR3 is TGTGCCAGTGTTGAAGACAGGGGATATGGCTACACCTTC. Residues: CASVEDRGYGYTF. The chain combines TRBV19 with TRBJ1-2, with 8 nucleotides matching TRBD1. The length of the CDR3 is 13 residues. CDR1 LNHDA and CDR2 SQIVND come from the germline V gene (reference sequence). After removal of 8 bases from V and 5 bases from J, the junction contained 7 bases not matched to a gene.

The gene calls are TRBV6-5 and TRBJ2-3, with 8 nucleotides matching TRBD1. The germline CDR1 and CDR2 sequences are MNHEY and SVGAGI. The trim removed 6 bases at V and 4 bases at J, leaving 9 bases unmatched. There are 15 residues in the CDR3. The DNA for the CDR3 is TGTGCCAGCAGCCTTATTAGGACAGGGCCAGATACGCAGTATTTT. Protein sequence: CASSLIRTGPDTQYF.

The chain couples TRBV18 to TRBJ1-1, with a tentative D call TRBD1 (6 bases). V was cut by 1 base and J by 0 bases, with 15 bases left in between. Germline assignment: CDR1 KGHSH and CDR2 LQKENI. The CDR3 loop spans 17 amino acids. Written as DNA, the CDR3 is TGTGCCAGCTCACCACGGACAGACCCGCTAATGAACACTGAAGCTTTCTTT. Protein sequence: CASSPRTDPLMNTEAFF.